In this sample, the clone carrying this T cell receptor beta chain turned up once. Its antigen is currently unknown. The sample belongs to a study of T cell repertoires in cytomegalovirus infection. Using its own MiXCR run on the reads, TCRdb lists one record per CDR3 protein. The table includes approximately 590,000 distinct CDR3 sequences, about 40% detected once. With 6 bases clipped from V and 5 bases from J, the junction kept 15 bases outside the gene matches. The V gene's germline CDR1 is DFQATT and CDR2 SNEGSKA (reference sequence). The CDR3 covers 16 residues. This TCR was sampled from a human donor in good health (CMV status not recorded). Some clones in this sample may be carry-over from other donors' samples. This specimen was cultured PBMCs, taken from culture after CMV antigen stimulation. V usage is TRBV20-1 and J usage is TRBJ2-5, with 10 positions matching TRBD1. CDR3 coding DNA: TGCAGTGCATGGACAGGGGGTAATGAAGGTCGGGAGACCCAGTACTTC. Translating gives CSAWTGGNEGRETQYF.